The rows below give T cell receptor beta chains drawn from one sample of a study of blood T cell repertoires in COVID-19. This table comes from immunoSEQ multiplex PCR, and its TCRdb copy is limited to in-frame clones, with some not included. The table records some 200,000 clones, 80% to 85% of them present only once. The source material was peripheral blood. These receptors originate from a middle-aged woman with acute or convalescent COVID-19. The CDR3 runs from the conserved cysteine through the conserved F or W. Fields, in order: D gene, V gene, J gene, CDR3 protein. A D gene is named only where the DNA matches it firmly.

NA	TRBV7-8	TRBJ1-4	CASSLGAGYETYVLTNEKLFF
TRBD1	TRBV7-8	TRBJ1-6	CASSPGGIENSPLHF
NA	TRBV19	TRBJ1-2	CASSTDPRGNYGYTF
NA	TRBV7-8	TRBJ1-1	CASSDSRVWVGTEAFF
NA	TRBV10-3	TRBJ1-1	CAISVYGYTEAFF
NA	TRBV28	TRBJ2-3	CASSSYPGFGTDTQYF
NA	TRBV11-2	TRBJ1-6	CASSQNFGGLSNNSPLHF
NA	TRBV30	TRBJ1-1	CAGGGRGEAFF
TRBD2	TRBV11-2	TRBJ2-3	CASSLAGASGRGTQYF
NA	TRBV5-1	TRBJ2-7	CASSPGPGRVSYEQYF
TRBD2	TRBV14	TRBJ2-3	CASSQVLSGGRGDTQYF
NA	TRBV4-2	TRBJ2-6	CASSQRLREAGANVLTF
NA	TRBV7-2	TRBJ2-5	CASSPQGGPETQYF
NA	TRBV3-1/TRBV3-2	TRBJ1-4	CASSQGTGGVKKLFF
TRBD2	TRBV4-1	TRBJ2-2	CASSQGGLAGYTGELFF
NA	TRBV28	TRBJ2-1	CASRSGDNEQFF
NA	TRBV9	TRBJ1-2	CASSVGSGSTNYGYTF